This T cell receptor beta chain was profiled in a study of blood T cell repertoires in COVID-19. Study background: Samples of COVID-19 (acute and convalescent) were obtained from the United States, Italy and Spain. PBMCs, B-cell-depleted T cells, or T cells were the source of the cDNA or gDNA that made up the material.

This clone was seen a handful of times. As processed by the authors: From reference gene primer amplification, estimates of nucleated cell counts were derived. Only in-frame clones appear in the TCRdb table, and some are missing; sequencing was by immunoSEQ multiplex PCR. The V and J calls and clone size are taken from that table; D and trimming were inferred from the DNA. This table has 200,000 to 250,000 clones, almost 90% appearing once. This CDR3 comprises 14 residues. V shed 7 bases and J 4 bases; nucleotides not matched to a gene: 7. Germline CDR1 is LNHDA and CDR2 is SQIVND (reference sequence).

The V gene is TRBV19, the J gene TRBJ2-3; 8 positions match TRBD1. The TCR originated in a woman in her fifties or sixties with acute or convalescent COVID-19. Sequencing input: peripheral blood. Here the CDR3 reads CASTSQGAADTQYF. The DNA for the CDR3 is TGTGCCAGTACAAGCCAGGGGGCCGCAGATACGCAGTATTTT.